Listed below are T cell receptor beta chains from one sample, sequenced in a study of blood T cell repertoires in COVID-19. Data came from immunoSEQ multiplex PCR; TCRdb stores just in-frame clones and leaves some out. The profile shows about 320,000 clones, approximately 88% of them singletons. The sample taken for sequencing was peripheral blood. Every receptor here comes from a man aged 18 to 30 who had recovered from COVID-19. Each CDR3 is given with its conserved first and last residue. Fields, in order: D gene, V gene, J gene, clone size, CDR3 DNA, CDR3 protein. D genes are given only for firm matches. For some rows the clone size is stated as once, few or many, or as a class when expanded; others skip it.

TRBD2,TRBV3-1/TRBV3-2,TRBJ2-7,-,TGTGCCAGCAGCCAACCAGCGGGGCAAGACTACGAGCAGTACTTC,CASSQPAGQDYEQYF
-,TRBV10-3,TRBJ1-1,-,TGTGCCATCAGCGGGGCGCGGGGAGACCCTGAAGCTTTCTTT,CAISGARGDPEAFF
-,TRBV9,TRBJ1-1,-,TGTGCCAGCAGCGTAGGTGGCCTTGAAGCTTTCTTT,CASSVGGLEAFF
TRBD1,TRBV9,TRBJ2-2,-,TGTGCCAGCAGCGTACGGACAGGGGTTACCGGGGAGCTGTTTTTT,CASSVRTGVTGELFF
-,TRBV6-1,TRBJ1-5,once,TGTGCCAGCAGTGGGACTAGATGGGCTAGCAATCAGCCCCAGCATTTT,CASSGTRWASNQPQHF
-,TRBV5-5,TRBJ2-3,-,TGTGCCAGCAGCTTGGTTAGGCAGGGGACAGATACGCAGTATTTT,CASSLVRQGTDTQYF
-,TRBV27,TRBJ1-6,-,TGTGCCAGCAGGCCCCGCGGGGTAGCGTCCGATTCACCCCTCCACTTT,CASRPRGVASDSPLHF
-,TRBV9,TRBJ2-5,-,TGTGCCAGCAGCGTAGATACAGGGCAAGAGACCCAGTACTTC,CASSVDTGQETQYF
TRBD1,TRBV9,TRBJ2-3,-,TGTGCCAGCAGCAAACAGGGGGCAAGGACAGATACGCAGTATTTT,CASSKQGARTDTQYF
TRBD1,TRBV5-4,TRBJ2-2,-,TGTGCCAGCAGCTTCAGGGGGTCCGGGGAGCTGTTTTTT,CASSFRGSGELFF
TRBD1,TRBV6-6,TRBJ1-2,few,TGTGCCAGCAGTTACGAGGGGACAGGGTATGGCTACACCTTC,CASSYEGTGYGYTF
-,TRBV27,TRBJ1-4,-,TGTGCCAGTGCAACACGGGTATCACCTGAAAAACTGTTTTTT,CASATRVSPEKLFF
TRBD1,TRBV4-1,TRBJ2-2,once,TGCGCCAGCAGCCAAGAGACAGGGTGGGAGAACACCGGGGAGCTGTTTTTT,CASSQETGWENTGELFF
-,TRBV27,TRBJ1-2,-,TGTGCCAGCAGTTGGAACGGAGCCTATGGCTACACCTTC,CASSWNGAYGYTF
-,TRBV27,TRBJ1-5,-,TGTGCCAGCAGTTCCTACAATCAGCCCCAGCATTTT,CASSSYNQPQHF
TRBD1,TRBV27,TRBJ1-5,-,TGTGCCAGCAGTAGACAGGGAGGAGATCAGCCCCAGCATTTT,CASSRQGGDQPQHF
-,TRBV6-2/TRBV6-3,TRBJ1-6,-,TGTGCCAGCAGTTATCCCCAGGGTAATTCACCCCTCCACTTT,CASSYPQGNSPLHF
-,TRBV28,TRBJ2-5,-,TGTGCCAGCAGTTATCTCGCGCAAAGGAGGCGTGAGACCCAGTACTTC,CASSYLAQRRRETQYF
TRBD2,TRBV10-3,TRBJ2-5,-,TGTGCCATCAGTGAGTCGACGGCGGGAGGGCCTCTGTACCAAGAGACCCAGTACTTC,CAISESTAGGPLYQETQYF
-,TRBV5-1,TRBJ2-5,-,TGCGCCAGCAGCCCGCAACAGGGTCCTCAAGAGACCCAGTACTTC,CASSPQQGPQETQYF
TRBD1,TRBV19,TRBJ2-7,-,TGTGCCAGTAGTAGGGGACAGCCTTTCTACGAGCAGTACTTC,CASSRGQPFYEQYF
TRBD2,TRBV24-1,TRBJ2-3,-,TGTGCCACGAGTAGCGGGAGATCAAGAGATACGCAGTATTTT,CATSSGRSRDTQYF
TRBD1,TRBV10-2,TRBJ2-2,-,TGCGCCAGCAGTTCGACAGGGGAGGCCGGGGAGCTGTTTTTT,CASSSTGEAGELFF
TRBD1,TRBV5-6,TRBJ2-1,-,TGTGCCAGCAGCTTGGAAGGGGGCACCTACAATGAGCAGTTCTTC,CASSLEGGTYNEQFF
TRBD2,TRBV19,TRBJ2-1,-,TGTGCCAGTAGTATAGATCGGAGCGGGACCTACAATGAGCAGTTCTTC,CASSIDRSGTYNEQFF
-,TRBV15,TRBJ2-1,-,TGTGCCACCAGCAGTCTTTACTCTGAGCAGTTCTTC,CATSSLYSEQFF
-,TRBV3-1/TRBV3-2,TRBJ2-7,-,TGTGCCAGCAGCCAAAAAATACCCACCCCGATCCTTAGCTCCTACGAGCAGTACTTC,CASSQKIPTPILSSYEQYF
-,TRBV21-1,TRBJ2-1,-,TGTGCCAGCAGCGAAGGGCACAGAAGCTCCTACAATGAGCAGTTCTTC,CASSEGHRSSYNEQFF
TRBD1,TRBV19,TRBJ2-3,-,TGTGCCAGTAGTATCGGACAGGGGACCACAGATACGCAGTATTTT,CASSIGQGTTDTQYF
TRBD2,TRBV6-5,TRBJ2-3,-,TGTGCCAGCGGCCGGACTAGCGGACTCACAGATACGCAGTATTTT,CASGRTSGLTDTQYF
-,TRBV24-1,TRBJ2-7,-,TGTGCCACCAGTAGGCAGGGGCGACCCCCCTACGAGCAGTACTTC,CATSRQGRPPYEQYF
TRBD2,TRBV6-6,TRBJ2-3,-,TGTGCCAGCAGTTGGCGGGAGGCATCTGATACGCAGTATTTT,CASSWREASDTQYF
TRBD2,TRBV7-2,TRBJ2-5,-,TGTGCCAGCAGCCAAGCGGGACTGAGAGAGACCCAGTACTTC,CASSQAGLRETQYF
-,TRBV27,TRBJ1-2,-,TGTGCCAGCAGTATCTCACAGGTACAAGGCTACACCTTC,CASSISQVQGYTF
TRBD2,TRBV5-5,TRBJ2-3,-,TGTGCCAGCAGCTTCCCTAGCGGTTTCACAGATACGCAGTATTTT,CASSFPSGFTDTQYF
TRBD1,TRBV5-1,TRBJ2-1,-,TGCGCCAGCAGCTTGGGACAGGGGGGAATCAGTGAGCAGTTCTTC,CASSLGQGGISEQFF
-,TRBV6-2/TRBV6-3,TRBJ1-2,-,TGTGCCAGCAACCCGGGACAAGTGGGAGGCTACACCTTC,CASNPGQVGGYTF
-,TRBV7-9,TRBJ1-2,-,TGTGCCAGCAGCTCCGACTATGGCTACACCTTC,CASSSDYGYTF
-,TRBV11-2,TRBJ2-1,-,TGTGCCAGCAGCTTAGTCGTTGGCCCGTATGAGCAGTTCTTC,CASSLVVGPYEQFF
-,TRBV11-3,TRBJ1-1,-,TGTGCCAGCAGCTTTGGAGACAACACTGAAGCTTTCTTT,CASSFGDNTEAFF
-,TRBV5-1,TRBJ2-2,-,TGCGCCAGCAGCTTGGTGGCTAGTTGGTCCGGGGAGCTGTTTTTT,CASSLVASWSGELFF
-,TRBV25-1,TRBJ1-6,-,TGTGCCAGCAGTGACTTGGGCCTTTCGGGGAATTCACCCCTCCACTTT,CASSDLGLSGNSPLHF
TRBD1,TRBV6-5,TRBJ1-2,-,TGTGCCAGCAGATCGACAGGGAACTATGGCTACACCTTC,CASRSTGNYGYTF
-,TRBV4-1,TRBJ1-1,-,TGCGCCAGCAGCCAAGATGAGTTGGGCAAAGCTTTCTTT,CASSQDELGKAFF
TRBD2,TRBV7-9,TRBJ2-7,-,TGTGCCAGCAGCTTTGCGGCAACTAGCGACACCTACGAGCAGTACTTC,CASSFAATSDTYEQYF
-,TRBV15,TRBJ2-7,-,TGTGCCACCAGCAGAGATCAGGGCCCTAGTTCCCACGAGCAGTACTTC,CATSRDQGPSSHEQYF
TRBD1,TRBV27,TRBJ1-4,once,TGTGCCAGCAGTACCTTACAGGGGGCGAATGAAAAACTGTTTTTT,CASSTLQGANEKLFF
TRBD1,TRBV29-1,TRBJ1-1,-,TGCAGCGTTGAATCCGCGGACAGGGGGAACACTGAAGCTTTCTTT,CSVESADRGNTEAFF
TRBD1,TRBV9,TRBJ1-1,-,TGTGCCAGCAGCACGCAGGACAGGGGGAGAACTGAAGCTTTCTTT,CASSTQDRGRTEAFF
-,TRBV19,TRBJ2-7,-,TGTGCCAGTAGTGCCTCCTCCACGAGCACCTACGAGCAGTACTTC,CASSASSTSTYEQYF
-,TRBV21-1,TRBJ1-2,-,TGTGCCAGCAGCAAAAGAAGGAGGGATCATGGCTACACCTTC,CASSKRRRDHGYTF
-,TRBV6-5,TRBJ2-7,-,TGTGCCAGCAGTTACCCTGGTACAGGGATGTACGAGCAGTACTTC,CASSYPGTGMYEQYF
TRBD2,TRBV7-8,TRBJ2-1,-,TGTGCCAGCAGCTTAGACCGAGCGGGGGGGCGGAATGAGCAGTTCTTC,CASSLDRAGGRNEQFF
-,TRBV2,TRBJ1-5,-,TGTGCCAGCAGTGAAGCCTTGGGAGGGTCCCGGCAGCCCCAGCATTTT,CASSEALGGSRQPQHF
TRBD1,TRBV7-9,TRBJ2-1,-,TGTGCCAGCAGCCCTACAGGGGGAACCTACAATGAGCAGTTCTTC,CASSPTGGTYNEQFF
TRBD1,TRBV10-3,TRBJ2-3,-,TGTGCCATCAGTGGACAGGGGACCTCGACCACAGATACGCAGTATTTT,CAISGQGTSTTDTQYF